These 15 T cell receptor beta chains originate from one sample sequenced in a study of OX40 agonist ivuxolimab in advanced cancers. This table comes from immunoSEQ multiplex PCR, and its TCRdb copy is limited to in-frame clones, with some not included. Among tens of thousands of clones listed, about four fifths were seen once. The source material was CD4+ or CD8+ T cells sorted from blood, sampled in a trial of the OX40 agonist ivuxolimab. These receptors came from an adult with an advanced solid tumor such as melanoma, head and neck, liver or kidney cancer.

The J gene is TRBJ2-1, the V gene TRBV18, with 11 bases matching TRBD2. CDR1 is KGHSH and CDR2 is LQKENI in the germline V gene. The J segment lost 8 bases and the V segment lost 5 bases, leaving 14 bases of the junction unmatched. The CDR3 spans 17 residues. CDR3 coding DNA: TGTGCCAGCTCATCCCTGGAAACTAGCGGGGGCGGCCATGAGCAGTTCTTC. This gives the protein CASSSLETSGGGHEQFF.

The chain couples TRBV10-2 to TRBJ2-3, with D tentatively TRBD2 (6 bases). The CDR3 runs to 15 residues. The germline V gene encodes CDR1 WSHSY and CDR2 SAAADI. Trimming removed 3 bases from V and 6 bases from J, with 16 bases in between. CDR3 in amino acids: CASSDSGTQADTQYF. DNA for the CDR3: TGCGCCAGCAGTGACTCCGGGACTCAGGCTGATACGCAGTATTTT.

This clone has a single count. The rearrangement links TRBV7-6 to TRBJ2-7; D is unclear. Deletions cut 5 bases from V and 6 bases from J, with 11 bases between. The germline V gene encodes CDR1 SGHVS and CDR2 FNYEAQ. The CDR3 runs 12 residues. In DNA form, the CDR3 reads TGTGCCAGCAGCCCCAAACCAAGCGAGCAGTACTTC. As protein: CASSPKPSEQYF.

This chain links TRBV5-1 with TRBJ2-1; 8 bases line up with TRBD1. This CDR3 is 17 amino acids long. The germline CDR1 and CDR2 sequences are SGHRS and YFSETQ. The ends lost 3 bases at V and 0 bases at J; junction bases unmatched: 8. CDR3 DNA: TGCGCCAGCAGCTCGCCCCGGGACAGGCTCTCCTACAATGAGCAGTTCTTC. This sequence encodes CASSSPRDRLSYNEQFF. The full variable domain, its missing parts supplied by reference TRBV5-1 and TRBJ2-1, is KAGVTQTPRYLIKTRGQQVTLSCSPISGHRSVSWYQQTPGQGLQFLFEYFSETQRNKGNFPGRFSGRQFSNSRSEMNVSTLELGDSALYLCASSSPRDRLSYNEQFFGPGTRLTVL.

The V and J genes are TRBV11-3 and TRBJ2-1; TRBD2 matches 8 bases. CDR3 length equals 14 residues. Germline trimming cut 1 base from V and 10 bases from J; bases unmatched to any gene: 6. Germline V gives CDR1 SGHNT, CDR2 YENEEA. For the CDR3, the DNA is TGTGCCAGCAGCTTAGCGGGGGGGCCATACGAGCAGTTCTTC. As protein: CASSLAGGPYEQFF.

The V and J genes are TRBV5-6 and TRBJ2-5, with unresolved D. This CDR3 has 12 residues. Germline CDR1 is SGHDT and CDR2 is YYEEEE. V was cut by 4 bases and J by 7 bases, with 11 bases left in between. CDR3 loop: CASSHRFGTQYF. The CDR3 coding sequence is TGTGCCAGCAGCCACCGGTTTGGGACCCAGTACTTC.

V usage is TRBV9 and J usage is TRBJ2-5; D perhaps matches TRBD2 (5 bases). Germline V gives CDR1 SGDLS, CDR2 YYNGEE. The V gene lost 4 bases and the J gene lost 1 base, with 20 bases spanning the gap. CDR3 length: 17 residues. The CDR3 protein is CASSPKTGSVRQETQYF. The CDR3 nucleotides are TGTGCCAGCAGCCCCAAGACTGGGAGTGTGCGCCAAGAGACCCAGTACTTC. Supplemented by reference TRBV9 and TRBJ2-5, the full variable domain reads DSGVTQTPKHLITATGQRVTLRCSPRSGDLSVYWYQQSLDQGLQFLIQYYNGEERAKGNILERFSAQQFPDLHSELNLSSLELGDSALYFCASSPKTGSVRQETQYFGPGTRLLVL.

CDR3 protein: CASSLPTGPAFF. In DNA, the CDR3 is TGTGCCAGCAGTCTTCCGACAGGGCCAGCTTTCTTT. This chain joins TRBV27 and TRBJ1-1, with 7 bases identical to TRBD1. The J segment lost 10 bases and the V segment lost 5 bases, leaving 7 bases of the junction unmatched. This CDR3 is built from 12 residues. Germline V gene data show CDR1 as MNHEY and CDR2 as SMNVEV (reference sequence).

This clone has just a few counts. The V gene is TRBV11-2, the J gene TRBJ2-2; TRBD2 agrees at 8 bases. The CDR3 covers 13 residues. V was pared by 5 bases and J by 6 bases, with 2 bases of the junction left unmatched. The germline gives CDR1 SGHAT, CDR2 FQNNGV. The CDR3 loop reads CASSRSGAGELFF. CDR3 bases: TGTGCCAGCAGCCGTAGCGGGGCCGGGGAGCTGTTTTTT.

This clone has just one count. The gene calls are TRBV27 and TRBJ1-6, with D maybe TRBD1 (6 bases). From germline, CDR1 is MNHEY and CDR2 SMNVEV (reference sequence). Trimming removed 8 bases from V and 7 bases from J, with 15 bases in between. This CDR3 contains 14 residues. CDR3 sequence (DNA): TGTGCCAGCCAGTCGGGGGCTAGGAATTCACCCCTCCACTTT. Its protein product is CASQSGARNSPLHF.

This clone showed up just a few times. V usage is TRBV11-2 and J usage is TRBJ1-2, with TRBD1 identical over 8 bases. The length of the CDR3 is 13 residues. CDR1 is SGHAT and CDR2 is FQNNGV in the germline V gene. Trimming took 5 bases from V and 7 from J; bases not matched to a gene: 6. The CDR3 here is CASSLDRAGGYTF. Here the CDR3 DNA reads TGTGCCAGCAGCCTGGACAGGGCCGGTGGCTACACCTTC.

The chain combines TRBV5-4 with TRBJ1-5; TRBD1 matches 9 bases. The V segment lost 3 bases and the J segment 7 bases; nucleotides outside the gene matches: 5. From germline, CDR1 is SGHNT and CDR2 YYREEE (reference sequence). The CDR3 is made up of 14 amino acids. CDR3 sequence (DNA): TGTGCCAGCAGCTCCGGGACAGGGAACCAGCCCCAGCATTTT. Protein sequence: CASSSGTGNQPQHF.

The DNA for the CDR3 is TGTGCCAGCAGTTCAGGGGTCAATGAGCAGTTCTTC. Encoded protein: CASSSGVNEQFF. The rearrangement links TRBV7-3 to TRBJ2-1; TRBD1 is a possible D gene (6 bases). The ends were cut back, 6 bases at V and 6 bases at J, with 9 bases in the middle. Germline V gene sequence: CDR1 SGHTA, CDR2 FQGTGA. The CDR3 is made up of 12 amino acids.

This chain links TRBV19 with TRBJ1-2; possibly TRBD1 for D (5 bases). The CDR3 loop spans 17 amino acids. Trimming cost V 2 bases and J 3 bases, with 19 bases left between them. Germline V gene data show CDR1 as LNHDA and CDR2 as SQIVND (reference sequence). The CDR3 nucleotides read TGTGCCAGTAGTATACGGTACGAGGCTCGGGGGGACTATGGCTACACCTTC. It is translated as CASSIRYEARGDYGYTF.

The chain couples TRBV28 to TRBJ1-5; D remains unclear. The CDR3 length is 18 residues. Between the trimmed V and J ends, which lost 5 bases and 6 bases, there was a span of 26 bases. The germline V gene has CDR1 MDHEN and CDR2 SYDVKM. CDR3 region: CASSLPMGTALGGQPQHF. CDR3 DNA sequence: TGTGCCAGCAGTCTACCGATGGGAACTGCACTGGGCGGTCAGCCCCAGCATTTT. Together with reference TRBV28 and TRBJ1-5, the CDR3 gives the full variable domain: DVKVTQSSRYLVKRTGEKVFLECVQDMDHENMFWYRQDPGLGLRLIYFSYDVKMKEKGDIPEGYSVSREKKERFSLILESASTNQTSMYLCASSLPMGTALGGQPQHFGDGTRLSIL.